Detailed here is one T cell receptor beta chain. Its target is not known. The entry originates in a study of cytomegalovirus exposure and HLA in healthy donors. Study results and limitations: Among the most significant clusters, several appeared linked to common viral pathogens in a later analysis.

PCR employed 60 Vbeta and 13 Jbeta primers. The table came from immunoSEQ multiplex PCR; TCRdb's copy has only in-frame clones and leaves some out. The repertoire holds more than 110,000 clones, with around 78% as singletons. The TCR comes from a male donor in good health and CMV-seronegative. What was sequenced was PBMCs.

In nucleotides, the CDR3 is TGCGCCAGCAGCAGAACCTCGGGACAGGGTGGCACTGAAGCTTTCTTT. It specifies CASSRTSGQGGTEAFF. V gene TRBV4-1 combines with J gene TRBJ1-1; TRBD1 matches at 9 bases. CDR3 length: 16 amino acids. Per germline, CDR1 MGHRA and CDR2 YSYEKL. Unmatched junction bases numbered 11, after V lost 5 bases and J lost 4 bases.